This T cell receptor (beta chain) was identified during a study of T cell responses to AZD1222 COVID-19 vaccine. The study's findings and limits: Repertoires were obtained only post-peak T cell response. Females made up more of the donors, who were largely white British, and clonal diversity may have come out too low.

The assay was immunoSEQ multiplex PCR, and TCRdb's table has in-frame clones only and misses some. This table holds around 120,000 clones, roughly 88% found once. This clone was counted at least ten times. Antigen specificity is unknown. This CDR3 has 16 amino acids. Germline CDR1 and CDR2: SEHNR and FQNEAQ (reference sequence). V lost 5 bases, J lost 3 bases, and 11 bases stayed unmatched. This clonotype was obtained from an adult in good health. The sample in question was peripheral blood, obtained on day 0 of MenACWY control vaccination. This sequence joins TRBV7-9 and TRBJ2-7; 9 nucleotides agree with TRBD2. CDR3 in amino acids: CASSPPLREGLYEQYF. CDR3 sequence (DNA): TGTGCCAGCAGCCCGCCCTTGCGGGAGGGCCTCTACGAGCAGTACTTC.